This TCR beta chain is from a study of T-cell memory formation after mild COVID-19. MiXCR was run by TCRdb on the 5' RACE reads, yielding one entry per CDR3 protein. This table has under 250,000 distinct CDR3 sequences, around 10% appearing once. The V and J ends lost 3 bases and 6 bases respectively, with 6 bases between them. The V gene's germline CDR1 is SEHNR and CDR2 FQNEAQ (reference sequence). This CDR3 contains 11 residues. This sequence originates from a young man who had mild COVID-19 (a few samples of this study predate the infection). Cell type and time point are not known. The sequenced sample consisted of PBMCs or a T cell subset sorted from them (not recorded which). The rearrangement joins TRBV7-9 to TRBJ2-7; D remains unclear. The CDR3 loop reads CASSLYSEQYF. In nucleotides, the CDR3 is TGTGCCAGCAGCTTGTACAGCGAGCAGTACTTC.